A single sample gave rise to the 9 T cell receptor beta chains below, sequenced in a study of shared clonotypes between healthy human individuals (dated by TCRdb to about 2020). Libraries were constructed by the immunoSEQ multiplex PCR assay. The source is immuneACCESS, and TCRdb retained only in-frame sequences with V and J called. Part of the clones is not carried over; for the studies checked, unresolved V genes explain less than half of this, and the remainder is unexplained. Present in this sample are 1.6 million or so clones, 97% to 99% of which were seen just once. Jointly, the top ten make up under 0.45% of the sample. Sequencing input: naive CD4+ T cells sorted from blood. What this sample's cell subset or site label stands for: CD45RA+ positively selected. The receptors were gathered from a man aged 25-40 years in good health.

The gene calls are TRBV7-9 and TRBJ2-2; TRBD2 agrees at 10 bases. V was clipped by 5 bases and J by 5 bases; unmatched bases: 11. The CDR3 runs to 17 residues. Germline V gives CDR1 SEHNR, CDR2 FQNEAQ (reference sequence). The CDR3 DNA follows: TGTGCCAGCAGCCCCGGAACTAGCGGGGTGAGAACCGGGGAGCTGTTTTTT. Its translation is CASSPGTSGVRTGELFF.

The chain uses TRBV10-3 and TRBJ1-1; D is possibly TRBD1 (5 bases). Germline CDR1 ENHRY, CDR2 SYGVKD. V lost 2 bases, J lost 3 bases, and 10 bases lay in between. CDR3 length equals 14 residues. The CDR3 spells CAISETRGDTEAFF. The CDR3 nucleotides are TGTGCCATCAGTGAGACTAGGGGTGACACTGAAGCTTTCTTT.

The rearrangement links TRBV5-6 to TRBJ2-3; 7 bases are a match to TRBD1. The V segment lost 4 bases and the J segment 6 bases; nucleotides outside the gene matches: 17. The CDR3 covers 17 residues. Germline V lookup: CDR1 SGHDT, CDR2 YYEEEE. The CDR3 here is CASSRRDRSGLRDTQYF. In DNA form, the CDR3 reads TGTGCCAGCAGCCGACGGGACAGAAGCGGTCTTCGGGATACGCAGTATTTT.

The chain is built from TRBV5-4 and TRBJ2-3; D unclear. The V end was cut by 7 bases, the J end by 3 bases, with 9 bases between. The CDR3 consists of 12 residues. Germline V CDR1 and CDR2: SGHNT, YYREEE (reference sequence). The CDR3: CASGTTTDTQYF. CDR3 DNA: TGTGCCAGCGGCACCACGACAGATACGCAGTATTTT.

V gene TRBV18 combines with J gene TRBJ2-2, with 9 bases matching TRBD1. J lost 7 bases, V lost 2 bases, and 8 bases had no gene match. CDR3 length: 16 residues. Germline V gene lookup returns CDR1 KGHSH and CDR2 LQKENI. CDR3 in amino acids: CASSPTTGGSIGELFF. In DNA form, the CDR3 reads TGTGCCAGCTCACCAACGACAGGGGGATCTATCGGGGAGCTGTTTTTT.

The CDR3 spells CASSFGGSLYEQYF. In nucleotides, the CDR3 is TGTGCCAGCAGTTTCGGTGGGAGCCTTTACGAGCAGTACTTC. The chain employs TRBV27 and TRBJ2-7; a weak D match, TRBD2 (5 bases). V lost 3 bases, J lost 4 bases, and 13 bases lay in between. Per the germline V gene, CDR1 is MNHEY and CDR2 is SMNVEV (reference sequence). This CDR3 has 14 residues.

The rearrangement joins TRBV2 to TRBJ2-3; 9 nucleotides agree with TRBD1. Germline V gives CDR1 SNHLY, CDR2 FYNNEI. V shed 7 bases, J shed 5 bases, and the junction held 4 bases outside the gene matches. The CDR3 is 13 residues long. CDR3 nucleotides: TGTGCCAGCAATCTGGACAGGGGAGATACGCAGTATTTT. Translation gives CASNLDRGDTQYF.

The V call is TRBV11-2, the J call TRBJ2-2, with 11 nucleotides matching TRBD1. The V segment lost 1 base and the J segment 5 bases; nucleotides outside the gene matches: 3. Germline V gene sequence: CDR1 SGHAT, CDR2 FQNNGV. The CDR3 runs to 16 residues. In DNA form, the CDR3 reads TGTGCCAGCAGCTTAGTCGGGACAGGGGGGACCGGGGAGCTGTTTTTT. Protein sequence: CASSLVGTGGTGELFF.

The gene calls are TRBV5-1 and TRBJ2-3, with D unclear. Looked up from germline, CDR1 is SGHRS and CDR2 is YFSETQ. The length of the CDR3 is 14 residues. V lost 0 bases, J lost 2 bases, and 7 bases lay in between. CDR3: CASSLVDDTDTQYF. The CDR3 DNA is TGCGCCAGCAGCTTGGTGGACGACACAGATACGCAGTATTTT.